Listed here are 17 T cell receptor beta chains from one sample, sequenced in a study of T cell repertoires and HLA-DP antigens. These receptors' targets are unknown. Some clones are missing from TCRdb's copy, which holds only in-frame ones; the method was immunoSEQ multiplex PCR. Among some 89,000 clones listed, roughly 86% were seen once. Sequencing was carried out using CD4+ T cells from PBMCs. The receptors come from a man aged 45-60 years in good health and CMV-seronegative.

The chain joins TRBV19 to TRBJ2-3, with D possibly TRBD2 on 6 matching bases. Germline values: CDR1 LNHDA, CDR2 SQIVND (reference sequence). The CDR3 sequence is 14 residues long. The V end was cut by 6 bases, the J end by 4 bases, with 14 bases between. CDR3 nucleotides: TGTGCCAGTAGGGGAACCGGGGGTGCAGATACGCAGTATTTT. This codes for CASRGTGGADTQYF.

V gene TRBV7-6 combines with J gene TRBJ2-7; D remains unclear. Germline-derived CDR1 and CDR2 are SGHVS and FNYEAQ. V lost 1 base and J 0 bases, leaving 7 bases between the germline ends. CDR3 length equals 14 residues. The CDR3 sequence is CASSLGHSSYEQYF. DNA for the CDR3: TGTGCCAGCAGCTTAGGCCACAGCTCCTACGAGCAGTACTTC. The complete variable domain, with remaining parts taken from reference TRBV7-6 and TRBJ2-7, reads GAGVSQSPRYKVTKRGQDVALRCDPISGHVSLYWYRQALGQGPEFLTYFNYEAQQDKSGLPNDRFSAERPEGSISTLTIQRTEQRDSAMYRCASSLGHSSYEQYFGPGTRLTVT.

J is TRBJ2-5 and V is TRBV4-3, with 8 nucleotides matching TRBD1. The V gene end was trimmed by 0 bases and the J gene end by 3 bases; junction bases not matched to a gene: 6. Germline V CDR1 and CDR2: LGHNA, YSLEER. CDR3 size: 16 residues. Here the CDR3 reads CASSQDTGTGKETQYF. The CDR3 region has the DNA TGCGCCAGCAGCCAAGATACAGGGACAGGTAAAGAGACCCAGTACTTC.

This clone was observed a handful of times. This chain connects TRBV7-9 to TRBJ2-7; the D gene is possibly TRBD2 (5 bases). This CDR3 contains 15 residues. Germline values: CDR1 SEHNR, CDR2 FQNEAQ (reference sequence). V lost 6 bases and J 5 bases, leaving 20 bases between the germline ends. The CDR3 DNA reads as TGTGCCAGCAGGCCCTTACTCAGGTCGGGGAACGAGCAGTACTTC. This codes for CASRPLLRSGNEQYF.

This rearrangement joins TRBV5-4 to TRBJ2-1; D gene ambiguous. CDR1 and CDR2 from the germline V gene are SGHNT and YYREEE (reference sequence). Deletions cut 10 bases from V and 1 base from J, with 15 bases between. CDR3 length: 14 residues. The CDR3 nucleotides are TGTGCCGTCCGATCGGGCGGTTCCTACAATGAGCAGTTCTTC. It yields the protein CAVRSGGSYNEQFF.

This clone has a handful of counts. The chain joins TRBV7-3 to TRBJ2-2, with D hard to call. Germline V gene lookup returns CDR1 SGHTA and CDR2 FQGTGA. There are 14 residues in the CDR3. V was cut by 0 bases and J by 1 base, with 3 bases left in between. The CDR3 bases are TGTGCCAGCAGCTTAACGTTGAACACCGGGGAGCTGTTTTTT. Translation gives CASSLTLNTGELFF.

CDR3 in DNA: TGTGCCAGCAGGGAACAAGGGCCGGCCAGGGGCTACACCTTC. This encodes CASREQGPARGYTF. J is TRBJ1-2 and V is TRBV2, with unresolved D. CDR1 is SNHLY and CDR2 is FYNNEI in the germline V gene. Trimming took 6 bases from V and 8 from J, leaving 19 bases between them. The CDR3 extends over 14 amino acids.

This chain joins TRBV10-3 and TRBJ1-5; D uncertain. V lost 3 bases to trimming and J lost 4 bases, with 7 bases between them. The CDR3 is 13 amino acids. Per germline, CDR1 ENHRY and CDR2 SYGVKD. CDR3 protein: CAISDEGNQPQHF. CDR3 DNA sequence: TGTGCCATCAGTGATGAAGGAAATCAGCCCCAGCATTTT.

This rearrangement joins TRBV6-6 to TRBJ2-7; unclear D gene. Trimming shortened V by 0 bases and J by 0 bases, and 9 bases separated the two germline ends. CDR3 length: 15 amino acids. Germline values: CDR1 MNHNY, CDR2 SVGAGI (reference sequence). The CDR3 DNA reads as TGTGCCAGCAGTTACTCTGCTCTAGGCTCCTACGAGCAGTACTTC. Encoded protein: CASSYSALGSYEQYF.

The chain carries TRBV6-1 and TRBJ2-7; D ambiguous. The germline V gene encodes CDR1 MNHNS and CDR2 SASEGT. This CDR3 spans 13 amino acids. Between the trimmed V and J ends, which lost 6 bases and 3 bases, there was a span of 12 bases. This CDR3 reads CASRRQMLYEQYF. As DNA, the CDR3 is TGTGCCAGCAGGCGGCAGATGCTCTACGAGCAGTACTTC.

V usage is TRBV19 and J usage is TRBJ1-1, with TRBD1 identical over 7 bases. The trim removed 3 bases at V and 1 base at J, leaving 8 bases unmatched. Germline CDR1 and CDR2: LNHDA and SQIVND (reference sequence). The CDR3 has 16 amino acids. The CDR3 sequence is CASSILAGGPNTEAFF. The CDR3 DNA sequence: TGTGCCAGTAGTATTTTGGCAGGGGGGCCGAACACTGAAGCTTTCTTT.

This chain connects TRBV7-9 to TRBJ2-7; the D gene could be TRBD1 or TRBD2 (5 bases each). V lost 0 bases, J lost 5 bases, and 11 bases lay in between. The CDR3 has 14 residues. CDR1 is SEHNR and CDR2 is FQNEAQ in the germline V gene (reference sequence). The CDR3 coding sequence is TGTGCCAGCAGCTTAGCGGGCAGGGAGAACGAGCAGTACTTC. Translation: CASSLAGRENEQYF. The full variable domain, in which reference TRBV7-9 and TRBJ2-7 provide the parts outside the CDR3, is DTGVSQNPRHKITKRGQNVTFRCDPISEHNRLYWYRQTLGQGPEFLTYFQNEAQLEKSRLLSDRFSAERPKGSFSTLEIQRTEQGDSAMYLCASSLAGRENEQYFGPGTRLTVT.

For the CDR3, the DNA is TGTGCCAGCAGTTTAACCATTCTCAGCACAGATACGCAGTATTTT. It yields the protein CASSLTILSTDTQYF. The chain joins TRBV27 to TRBJ2-3; D not certain. The CDR3 is made up of 15 amino acids. Germline loops: CDR1 MNHEY, CDR2 SMNVEV (reference sequence). The germline V and J ends were trimmed by 2 bases and 0 bases, with 9 bases remaining between them.

This chain links TRBV28 with TRBJ2-1; maybe TRBD1 (5 bases). The length of the CDR3 is 14 residues. The V end was cut by 2 bases, the J end by 7 bases, with 12 bases between. CDR1 is MDHEN, CDR2 SYDVKM, per germline. CDR3 region: CASSLVARANEQFF. In DNA, the CDR3 is TGTGCCAGCAGTTTAGTCGCCAGGGCGAATGAGCAGTTCTTC.

For the CDR3, the DNA is TGCGCCAGCAGCAGGACAGGGAACGATGGCTACACCTTC. Translating gives CASSRTGNDGYTF. The chain links TRBV5-1 to TRBJ1-2; 8 bases line up with TRBD1. The CDR3 spans 13 residues. Germline CDR1 and CDR2: SGHRS and YFSETQ. After removal of 4 bases from V and 6 bases from J, the junction contained 5 bases not matched to a gene.

This rearrangement joins TRBV18 to TRBJ2-1; 13 bases agree with TRBD2. Germline CDR1 and CDR2: KGHSH and LQKENI. This CDR3 is built from 15 residues. The trim removed 1 base at V and 15 bases at J, leaving 9 bases unmatched. The CDR3 DNA is TGTGCCAGCTCACCACGGGGACTAGCGGGATTTGCAAGGTTCTTC. Amino acid sequence: CASSPRGLAGFARFF. Full variable domain (remainder filled in from reference TRBV18 and TRBJ2-1): NAGVMQNPRHLVRRRGQEARLRCSPMKGHSHVYWYRQLPEEGLKFMVYLQKENIIDESGMPKERFSAEFPKEGPSILRIQQVVRGDSAAYFCASSPRGLAGFARFFGPGTRLTVL.

This clone was seen a handful of times. The J gene is TRBJ2-7, the V gene TRBV2, with D hard to call. This CDR3 comprises 13 residues. Trimming shortened V by 5 bases and J by 6 bases, and 14 bases separated the two germline ends. Germline CDR1 and CDR2: SNHLY and FYNNEI. CDR3 coding DNA: TGTGCCAGCAGTACCAACGAGGACGGCGAGCAGTACTTC. Translation gives CASSTNEDGEQYF. Using reference TRBV2 and TRBJ2-7 for the parts outside the CDR3, the full variable domain is EPEVTQTPSHQVTQMGQEVILRCVPISNHLYFYWYRQILGQKVEFLVSFYNNEISEKSEIFDDQFSVERPDGSNFTLKIRSTKLEDSAMYFCASSTNEDGEQYFGPGTRLTVT.